This T cell receptor beta chain was recorded in a study of cytomegalovirus exposure and HLA in healthy donors. General study points: Among the CMV-associated chains, three were confirmed in vitro as specific for CMV antigens. Among the sequence variants, a highly shared cluster was likely an artifact of sequencing. In a later analysis, TCR beta V- and J-gene trimming was associated with a missense DCLRE1C variant.

The V and J ends lost 4 bases and 3 bases, in that order; junction bases with no gene match: 7. There are 15 residues in the CDR3. Germline values: CDR1 SGHNT, CDR2 YYREEE (reference sequence). Primers included in the PCR were 60 Vbeta and 13 Jbeta primers. TCRdb's copy holds only in-frame clones and misses some; the assay was immunoSEQ multiplex PCR. Of some 130,000 clones in the sample, approximately 79% were seen once. This clone has only one observation. The target antigen is unknown. This clonotype originated in a man between 18 and 29 years old in good health and CMV-seronegative. This chain joins TRBV5-4 and TRBJ2-1; 7 bases are shared with TRBD1. Sequences were obtained from PBMCs. CDR3 sequence (DNA): TGTGCCAGCAGCCCGGGGACAGCCAACTACAATGAGCAGTTCTTC. This sequence encodes CASSPGTANYNEQFF. Based on the CDR3 plus reference TRBV5-4 and TRBJ2-1, the full variable domain is ETGVTQSPTHLIKTRGQQVTLRCSSQSGHNTVSWYQQALGQGPQFIFQYYREEENGRGNFPPRFSGLQFPNYSSELNVNALELDDSALYLCASSPGTANYNEQFFGPGTRLTVL.